This T cell receptor (beta chain) was recovered during a study of response to subunit inactivated influenza vaccine. Study-wide results and caveats: Authors suggested that a seasonal influenza vaccination recruits few new T cells each time.

This clonotype was seen a few times. The antigen is undetermined. TCRdb reprocessed the RT-PCR reads with MiXCR, giving one entry per CDR3 protein. The table shows roughly 710,000 distinct CDR3 sequences, with approximately 15% occurring only once. Germline V lookup: CDR1 DFQATT, CDR2 SNEGSKA (reference sequence). The CDR3 length is 16 residues. Trimming shortened V by 0 bases and J by 4 bases, and 16 bases separated the two germline ends. The receptor was derived from a man aged 50-60 years who received an inactivated influenza vaccine. Material: PBMCs from blood, obtained about 14 days before vaccination. The chain recombines TRBV20-1 with TRBJ1-5; D gene ambiguous. The CDR3 nucleotides are TGCAGTGCTAGAGACGGCGGACGCGCCCAAAATCAGCCCCAGCATTTT. It translates to CSARDGGRAQNQPQHF.